This TCR beta chain emerged from a study of blood T cell repertoires in COVID-19. About the study: The United States, Italy and Spain provided the acute and convalescent COVID-19 samples.

The germline V gene encodes CDR1 SGHTA and CDR2 FQGNSA. The CDR3 has 13 amino acids. Trimming took 5 bases from V and 9 from J; bases not matched to a gene: 5. There are many counts of this clone. TCRdb's table, derived via immunoSEQ multiplex PCR, lists solely in-frame clones and lacks some. The sample records some 250,000 clones, 88% being singletons. The chain links TRBV7-2 to TRBJ2-5, with 11 bases fitting TRBD1. This clonotype originated in a woman aged 25 to 39 with acute or convalescent COVID-19. Sequencing was carried out using peripheral blood. CDR3 loop: CASSRGTGGAQYF. The CDR3 DNA sequence: TGTGCCAGCAGCCGAGGGACAGGGGGGGCCCAGTACTTC.